One and the same sample provided the 28 T cell receptor beta chains below, sequenced in a study of cytomegalovirus exposure and HLA in healthy donors. Vbeta (60) and Jbeta (13) primers were used in the PCR. Clones were sequenced by immunoSEQ multiplex PCR, and TCRdb holds only the in-frame ones, with some missing. The data contain 150,000 to 200,000 clones, approximately 71% of them singletons. Sequenced: PBMCs. These receptors all come from a man aged 25-45 years in good health and CMV-seropositive.

V is TRBV5-1 and J is TRBJ1-4; D gene ambiguous. V lost 0 bases and J lost 4, with 7 bases in between. This CDR3 is 14 amino acids long. The germline gives CDR1 SGHRS, CDR2 YFSETQ. This CDR3 is CASSLGRINEKLFF. CDR3 in DNA: TGCGCCAGCAGCTTGGGGCGGATTAATGAAAAACTGTTTTTT.

This chain links TRBV27 with TRBJ1-5; unclear D gene. Between the trimmed V and J ends, which lost 6 bases and 1 base, there was a span of 10 bases. Germline CDR1 reads MNHEY; CDR2 reads SMNVEV (reference sequence). The CDR3 length is 14 residues. CDR3 region: CASRLTASNQPQHF. The DNA for the CDR3 is TGTGCCAGCAGACTTACCGCCAGCAATCAGCCCCAGCATTTT.

This clone was counted between two and nine times. The V and J genes are TRBV10-3 and TRBJ2-1, with TRBD1 matching 11 bases. From germline, CDR1 is ENHRY and CDR2 SYGVKD. This CDR3 contains 18 residues. The trim removed 0 bases at V and 0 bases at J, leaving 4 bases unmatched. The CDR3 spells CAISESIGTGGSYNEQFF. DNA of the CDR3: TGTGCCATCAGTGAGTCGATAGGGACAGGGGGCTCCTACAATGAGCAGTTCTTC.

The genes are TRBV9 and TRBJ2-3; TRBD2 might be the D (7 bases). The germline CDR1 and CDR2 sequences are SGDLS and YYNGEE. Between the trimmed V and J ends, which lost 3 bases and 3 bases, there was a span of 17 bases. The length of the CDR3 is 16 residues. CDR3 sequence: CASSGGGRGRTDTQYF. CDR3 DNA sequence: TGTGCCAGCAGCGGGGGGGGCAGGGGTAGAACAGATACGCAGTATTTT.

This chain connects TRBV7-3 to TRBJ2-3; TRBD2 is a possible D gene (5 bases). The CDR3 consists of 13 residues. V lost 4 bases and J 6 bases, leaving 11 bases between the germline ends. Germline CDR1 and CDR2: SGHTA and FQGTGA. In nucleotides, the CDR3 is TGTGCCAGCAGCTCCAACGGGGATGATACGCAGTATTTT. This codes for CASSSNGDDTQYF.

V and J are TRBV30 and TRBJ2-7; tentatively, D is TRBD2 (5 bases). The germline V gene encodes CDR1 GTSNPN and CDR2 SVGIG (reference sequence). CDR3 length: 17 residues. Trimming took 0 bases from V and 7 from J, leaving 25 bases between them. The CDR3 loop reads CAWSVLEGNLRAKEQYF. Here the CDR3 DNA reads TGTGCCTGGAGTGTACTAGAAGGAAACCTCCGGGCCAAGGAGCAGTACTTC.

The chain has TRBV30 and TRBJ1-2; 8 bases agree with TRBD1. This CDR3 comprises 13 residues. The trim removed 4 bases at V and 7 bases at J, leaving 8 bases unmatched. CDR1 and CDR2 (germline): GTSNPN, SVGIG (reference sequence). The CDR3 reads CAWIGRGRVGYTF. CDR3 in DNA: TGTGCCTGGATTGGCAGGGGGCGGGTTGGCTACACCTTC.

This chain uses TRBV29-1 with TRBJ1-3; the D gene is possibly TRBD1 (5 bases). This CDR3 is built from 15 residues. Between the trimmed V and J ends, which lost 6 bases and 1 base, there was a span of 16 bases. Germline assignment: CDR1 SQVTM and CDR2 ANQGSEA. CDR3: CSVGPPGGSGNTIYF. The CDR3 bases are TGCAGCGTGGGGCCACCGGGAGGGTCTGGAAACACCATATATTTT.

The V and J genes are TRBV7-6 and TRBJ2-2; D call uncertain. The CDR3 loop spans 12 amino acids. V lost 3 bases and J 7 bases, leaving 6 bases between the germline ends. Germline CDR1 and CDR2: SGHVS and FNYEAQ. In nucleotides, the CDR3 is TGTGCCAGCAGCTTCATTGTCGGGGAGCTGTTTTTT. This gives the protein CASSFIVGELFF.

The V and J genes are TRBV29-1 and TRBJ2-7; 7 nucleotides align to TRBD2. The CDR3 totals 14 residues. Looked up from germline, CDR1 is SQVTM and CDR2 is ANQGSEA. V lost 3 bases to trimming and J lost 2 bases; unmatched junction nucleotides: 7. CDR3 sequence: CSVEGLAVPYEQYF. In nucleotides, the CDR3 is TGCAGCGTTGAGGGCCTAGCGGTTCCCTACGAGCAGTACTTC.

This clone turned up a few times. The chain has TRBV7-3 and TRBJ2-1; D is unclear. The germline CDR1 and CDR2 sequences are SGHTA and FQGTGA. The V gene lost 5 bases and the J gene lost 3 bases, with 8 bases spanning the gap. This CDR3 is 13 amino acids long. CDR3 loop: CASSALNYNEQFF. The CDR3 region has the DNA TGTGCCAGCAGCGCACTCAACTACAATGAGCAGTTCTTC.

This clone has more than one count but fewer than ten. The genes are TRBV28 and TRBJ1-2; D perhaps matches TRBD1 (6 bases). Germline V gene lookup returns CDR1 MDHEN and CDR2 SYDVKM. The CDR3 has 14 amino acids. Trimming stripped 6 bases from V and 8 bases from J, with 19 bases between. CDR3 coding DNA: TGTGCCAGCAGGGATGCCGGGGGGGGCAAGGGCTACACCTTC. Protein product: CASRDAGGGKGYTF.

This clone appeared once. This chain links TRBV4-1 with TRBJ2-1; a possible D gene is TRBD1 (6 bases). This CDR3 contains 16 residues. Trimming pared 4 bases from V and 8 bases from J, leaving 21 bases between. Germline V lookup: CDR1 MGHRA, CDR2 YSYEKL. Here the CDR3 DNA reads TGCGCCAGCAGCCCAGAGTGGGCAGGGGATTTCGATGAGCAGTTCTTC. Its protein product is CASSPEWAGDFDEQFF.

The J gene is TRBJ1-5, the V gene TRBV28; D unclear. Germline V gene sequence: CDR1 MDHEN, CDR2 SYDVKM. V was shortened by 7 bases and J by 1 base, with 11 bases between the two germline ends. The CDR3 runs to 14 residues. The DNA of the CDR3 is TGTGCCAGCATTACGGAGCCGAGCAATCAGCCCCAGCATTTT. Amino acids: CASITEPSNQPQHF.

The chain is built from TRBV11-3 and TRBJ2-3, with 7 bases aligning to TRBD1. Looked up from germline, CDR1 is SGHNT and CDR2 is YENEEA. Trimming cost V 7 bases and J 7 bases; bases outside gene matches: 11. The CDR3 runs 14 residues. This CDR3 reads CASNPGTDTNTQYF. In nucleotides, the CDR3 is TGTGCCAGCAACCCAGGGACAGACACTAATACGCAGTATTTT.

The chain recombines TRBV7-9 with TRBJ1-3; the D is unclear. The germline V and J ends were trimmed by 2 bases and 4 bases, with 9 bases remaining between them. The CDR3 covers 14 residues. Germline CDR1 SEHNR, CDR2 FQNEAQ (reference sequence). CDR3 residues: CASSLNGNGNTIYF. The CDR3 region has the DNA TGTGCCAGCAGCTTAAACGGTAACGGAAACACCATATATTTT.

This clone has only a few counts. The chain links TRBV11-2 to TRBJ1-2, with TRBD1 as a possible D gene (6 bases). Trimming cost V 1 base and J 0 bases, with 9 bases left between them. The CDR3 consists of 15 residues. Germline CDR1 and CDR2: SGHAT and FQNNGV. The CDR3 sequence: CASSLGQGPNYGYTF. The CDR3, as DNA: TGTGCCAGCAGCTTAGGTCAGGGGCCTAACTATGGCTACACCTTC.

V gene TRBV2 combines with J gene TRBJ2-7, with D possibly TRBD1 on 6 matching bases. Germline CDR1 is SNHLY and CDR2 is FYNNEI. This CDR3 spans 12 amino acids. V lost 7 bases and J lost 3, with 10 bases in between. CDR3 loop: CASTGHFYEQYF. The CDR3, as DNA: TGTGCCAGCACGGGACACTTCTACGAGCAGTACTTC.

J is TRBJ2-7 and V is TRBV10-1; no clear D. CDR3 length: 13 amino acids. CDR1 and CDR2 from the germline V gene are WNHNN and SYGVQD (reference sequence). Trimming cost V 2 bases and J 6 bases, with 11 bases left between them. DNA of the CDR3: TGCGCCAGCAGTGAGACAACTACGGGCGAGCAGTACTTC. Residues: CASSETTTGEQYF.

The chain has TRBV7-2 and TRBJ2-7; 9 positions agree with TRBD1. J lost 2 bases, V lost 5 bases, and 4 bases had no gene match. The CDR3 has 14 residues. Germline CDR1 reads SGHTA; CDR2 reads FQGNSA. Written as DNA, the CDR3 is TGTGCCAGCAGCCCGGGGACAGGGCCCTACGAGCAGTACTTC. Protein product: CASSPGTGPYEQYF.

This clone has just one count. The V gene is TRBV7-2, the J gene TRBJ1-2, with TRBD1 identical over 9 bases. Germline loops: CDR1 SGHTA, CDR2 FQGNSA. Unmatched junction bases numbered 7, after V lost 6 bases and J lost 5 bases. This CDR3 has 14 residues. The CDR3 is CASSSYRGQYGYTF. Written as DNA, the CDR3 is TGTGCCAGCAGTTCGTACAGGGGGCAGTATGGCTACACCTTC.

CDR3 coding DNA: TGTGCCTGGAGAGCAAACAGGCTGTCTACTGAAGCTTTCTTT. It translates to CAWRANRLSTEAFF. The J gene is TRBJ1-1, the V gene TRBV30; a weak D match, TRBD1 (5 bases). Germline V gene data show CDR1 as GTSNPN and CDR2 as SVGIG (reference sequence). This CDR3 spans 14 amino acids. V lost 3 bases to trimming and J lost 5 bases, with 16 bases between them.

This clone turned up a few times. The rearrangement links TRBV5-1 to TRBJ1-2; a possible D gene is TRBD1 (6 bases). V lost 4 bases to trimming and J lost 5 bases, with 15 bases between them. Germline V gene data show CDR1 as SGHRS and CDR2 as YFSETQ. This CDR3 spans 14 amino acids. CDR3 residues: CASSPAPTGYGYTF. The CDR3 DNA follows: TGCGCCAGCAGCCCCGCCCCAACAGGGTATGGCTACACCTTC.

This sequence joins TRBV18 and TRBJ1-5, with D perhaps TRBD1 (6 bases). Trimming shortened V by 0 bases and J by 5 bases, and 11 bases separated the two germline ends. The germline CDR1 and CDR2 sequences are KGHSH and LQKENI. The CDR3 runs to 15 residues. In nucleotides, the CDR3 is TGTGCCAGCTCACCACCGGGGGCGGGTGATCAGCCCCAGCATTTT. Translated, it gives CASSPPGAGDQPQHF.

This clone showed up just a few times. The chain has TRBV2 and TRBJ2-7; D is possibly TRBD2 (5 bases). Trimming stripped 7 bases from V and 0 bases from J, with 19 bases between. The CDR3 contains 16 residues. Germline CDR1 reads SNHLY; CDR2 reads FYNNEI. This CDR3 is CASTEGPAGSSYEQYF. In nucleotides, the CDR3 is TGTGCCAGCACGGAAGGGCCTGCGGGCAGCTCCTACGAGCAGTACTTC.

The rearrangement links TRBV6-6 to TRBJ1-2, with a tentative D call TRBD1 (5 bases). The germline V gene encodes CDR1 MNHNY and CDR2 SVGAGI (reference sequence). This CDR3 contains 16 residues. The V gene lost 2 bases and the J gene lost 3 bases, with 16 bases spanning the gap. CDR3 DNA: TGTGCCAGCAGTTACGTCCGGCAGGGTGGGTACTATGGCTACACCTTC. It specifies CASSYVRQGGYYGYTF.

V gene TRBV28 combines with J gene TRBJ1-1; a possible D gene is TRBD1 (5 bases). Germline loops: CDR1 MDHEN, CDR2 SYDVKM. V lost 3 bases to trimming and J lost 4 bases, with 6 bases between them. The CDR3 has 12 amino acids. Here the CDR3 reads CASSLDITEAFF. The DNA for the CDR3 is TGTGCCAGCAGTTTGGACATCACTGAAGCTTTCTTT.

The chain combines TRBV28 with TRBJ2-3; perhaps TRBD2 as D (5 bases). With 6 bases removed from V and 0 bases from J, the gap between germline ends came to 10 bases. This CDR3 is built from 14 residues. Germline V lookup: CDR1 MDHEN, CDR2 SYDVKM. As DNA, the CDR3 is TGTGCCAGCAGCGCCCCGGGGAGCACAGATACGCAGTATTTT. It yields the protein CASSAPGSTDTQYF.